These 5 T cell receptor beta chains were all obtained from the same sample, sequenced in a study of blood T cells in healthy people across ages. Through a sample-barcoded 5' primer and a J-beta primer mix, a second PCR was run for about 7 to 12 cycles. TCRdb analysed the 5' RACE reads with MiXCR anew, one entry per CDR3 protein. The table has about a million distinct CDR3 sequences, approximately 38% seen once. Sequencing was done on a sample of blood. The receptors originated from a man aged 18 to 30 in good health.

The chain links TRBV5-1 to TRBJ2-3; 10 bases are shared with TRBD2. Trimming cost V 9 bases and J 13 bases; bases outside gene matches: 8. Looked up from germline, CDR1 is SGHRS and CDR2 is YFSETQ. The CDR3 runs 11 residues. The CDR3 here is CATRTSGGEYF. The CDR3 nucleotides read TGCGCCACTCGAACCAGCGGGGGGGAGTATTTT.

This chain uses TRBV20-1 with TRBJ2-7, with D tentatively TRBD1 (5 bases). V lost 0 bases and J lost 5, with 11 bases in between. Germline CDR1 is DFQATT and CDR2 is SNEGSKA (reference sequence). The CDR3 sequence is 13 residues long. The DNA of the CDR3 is TGCAGTGCTAGAGAGGGCAGGGATAACGAGCAGTACTTC. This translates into CSAREGRDNEQYF.

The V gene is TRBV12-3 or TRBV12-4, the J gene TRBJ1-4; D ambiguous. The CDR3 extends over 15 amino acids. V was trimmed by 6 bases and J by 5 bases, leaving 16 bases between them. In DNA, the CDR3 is TGTGCCAGCAGCCCCGGAGCGGCGAGAAATGAAAAACTGTTTTTT. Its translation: CASSPGAARNEKLFF.

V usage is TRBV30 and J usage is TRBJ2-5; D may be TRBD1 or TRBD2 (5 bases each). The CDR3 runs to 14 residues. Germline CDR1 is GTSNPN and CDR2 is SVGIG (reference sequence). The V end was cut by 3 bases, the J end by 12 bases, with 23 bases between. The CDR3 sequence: CAWRSGSSKKTEYF. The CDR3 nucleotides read TGTGCCTGGAGGTCGGGGTCCTCGAAAAAGACAGAGTACTTC.

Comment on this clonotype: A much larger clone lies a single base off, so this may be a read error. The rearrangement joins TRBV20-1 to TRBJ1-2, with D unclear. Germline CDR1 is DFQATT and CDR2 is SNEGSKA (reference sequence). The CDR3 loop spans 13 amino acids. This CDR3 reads CRAYSLKGYGYTF. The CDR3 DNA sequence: TGCAGGGCTTATAGTCTGAAGGGCTATGGCTACACCTTC.